These 19 T cell receptor beta chains came from one sample sequenced in a study of CD8 T cells in Susac syndrome. cDNA came from about 0.46 to 1 ug RNA primed by random hexamers. TCRdb recomputed calls from the immunoSEQ multiplex PCR reads with MiXCR, one row per CDR3 protein. The table has 90,000 to 150,000 distinct CDR3 sequences, 92% seen once. Sequencing was carried out using CD4+ T cells from PBMCs. These receptors were obtained from a human donor in good health.

CDR3 coding DNA: TGTGCCAGCAGTTATACGTACCAAGAGACCCAGTACTTC. Translating gives CASSYTYQETQYF. The chain recombines TRBV6-2 or TRBV6-3 with TRBJ2-5; unclear D gene. The germline V gene has CDR1 MNHEY and CDR2 SVGEGT. The length of the CDR3 is 13 residues. The V end lost 3 bases, the J end lost 0 bases, and 5 bases lay between the germline ends.

V is TRBV28 and J is TRBJ1-5; 7 bases fit TRBD1. The germline CDR1 and CDR2 sequences are MDHEN and SYDVKM. There are 19 residues in the CDR3. V shed 6 bases and J 3 bases; nucleotides not matched to a gene: 20. The CDR3 is CASRSDRAVKLFVNQPQHF. CDR3 bases: TGTGCCAGCAGATCAGACAGGGCCGTTAAGCTTTTCGTCAATCAGCCCCAGCATTTT.

The chain links TRBV7-3 to TRBJ1-6, with D maybe TRBD1 (5 bases). This CDR3 has 13 residues. CDR1 SGHTA and CDR2 FQGTGA come from the germline V gene. V was pared by 6 bases and J by 10 bases, with 13 bases between. The CDR3 loop is CASSPLQGSPLHF. The CDR3 DNA is TGTGCCAGCAGTCCACTCCAGGGATCACCCCTCCACTTT.

The chain joins TRBV4-3 to TRBJ1-1; TRBD1 agrees at 9 bases. Germline V gene sequence: CDR1 LGHNA, CDR2 YSLEER. This CDR3 region has 15 residues. V lost 3 bases, J lost 1 base, and 3 bases stayed unmatched. The CDR3 protein is CASSQTGGRNTEAFF. The CDR3 coding sequence is TGCGCCAGCAGCCAGACAGGGGGACGGAACACTGAAGCTTTCTTT.

J is TRBJ2-7 and V is TRBV7-9; no reliable D call. The CDR3 runs 13 residues. CDR1 and CDR2 (germline): SEHNR, FQNEAQ (reference sequence). V lost 6 bases, J lost 2 bases, and 11 bases lay in between. Here the CDR3 reads CASSLTPTYEQYF. In nucleotides, the CDR3 is TGTGCCAGCAGTCTAACTCCAACCTACGAGCAGTACTTC. Drawing the rest from reference TRBV7-9 and TRBJ2-7, the complete variable domain is DTGVSQNPRHKITKRGQNVTFRCDPISEHNRLYWYRQTLGQGPEFLTYFQNEAQLEKSRLLSDRFSAERPKGSFSTLEIQRTEQGDSAMYLCASSLTPTYEQYFGPGTRLTVT.

The chain has TRBV7-9 and TRBJ2-3, with D possibly TRBD1 on 6 matching bases. In germline, CDR1 is SEHNR, CDR2 FQNEAQ (reference sequence). V dropped 5 bases and J dropped 6 bases, with 6 bases sitting between them. The CDR3 runs 11 residues. CDR3 loop: CASSTGDTQYF. CDR3 nucleotide sequence: TGTGCCAGCAGCACAGGGGATACGCAGTATTTT.

The chain uses TRBV29-1 and TRBJ2-3, with 7 bases lining up with TRBD2. CDR1 SQVTM and CDR2 ANQGSEA come from the germline V gene. V lost 0 bases, J lost 1 base, and 4 bases stayed unmatched. The CDR3 loop spans 15 amino acids. Here the CDR3 DNA reads TGCAGCGTTGAAGATCTACGGGGGGGCACAGATACGCAGTATTTT. It encodes CSVEDLRGGTDTQYF.

The CDR3 spells CASSPNSGGTNEQFF. The CDR3 coding sequence is TGTGCCAGCTCACCCAATAGCGGGGGGACCAATGAGCAGTTCTTC. This rearrangement joins TRBV18 to TRBJ2-1, with 10 bases lining up with TRBD2. Germline-derived CDR1 and CDR2 are KGHSH and LQKENI. J lost 6 bases, V lost 3 bases, and 5 bases had no gene match. CDR3 size: 15 residues.

V gene TRBV12-3 or TRBV12-4 combines with J gene TRBJ2-5; perhaps TRBD1 as D (5 bases). V lost 1 base to trimming and J lost 4 bases, with 16 bases between them. This CDR3 contains 16 residues. The CDR3 sequence is CASSLVLEARAETQYF. CDR3 coding DNA: TGTGCCAGCAGTTTAGTTCTTGAGGCCAGGGCAGAGACCCAGTACTTC.

This sequence joins TRBV20-1 and TRBJ2-5, with TRBD2 matching 8 bases. CDR3 length: 14 amino acids. Trimming removed 3 bases from V and 2 bases from J; junction bases left unmatched: 5. Looked up from germline, CDR1 is DFQATT and CDR2 is SNEGSKA (reference sequence). The CDR3 sequence is CSASTTSVQETQYF. As DNA, the CDR3 is TGCAGTGCTAGTACGACTAGCGTACAAGAGACCCAGTACTTC.

This clonotype was recorded once. The chain couples TRBV3-1 to TRBJ1-1; 9 bases agree with TRBD1. V trimming: 8 bases; J trimming: 4 bases; junction bases outside the gene matches: 8. CDR3 size: 14 residues. Germline loops: CDR1 LGHDT, CDR2 YNNKEL (reference sequence). The CDR3 protein is CASQPGQGGTEAFF. The CDR3 nucleotides read TGTGCCAGCCAACCGGGACAGGGTGGCACTGAAGCTTTCTTT.

J is TRBJ2-1 and V is TRBV29-1; 8 bases agree with TRBD1. Germline assignment: CDR1 SQVTM and CDR2 ANQGSEA. Losses at the gene ends were 3 bases for V and 5 bases for J; bases not matched to a gene: 3. The CDR3 runs to 13 residues. The DNA for the CDR3 is TGCAGCGTTGACAGGGGGCCCAACAATGAGCAGTTCTTC. Translation gives CSVDRGPNNEQFF.

This chain joins TRBV7-2 and TRBJ1-2, with TRBD1 matching 11 bases. The CDR3 is 14 residues long. V dropped 5 bases and J dropped 5; count of bases not matched to a gene: 4. Germline lookup yields CDR1 SGHTA and CDR2 FQGNSA. The CDR3 nucleotides are TGTGCCAGCAGCCCGGACAGGGGGCCATATGGCTACACCTTC. It yields the protein CASSPDRGPYGYTF.

The chain recombines TRBV5-8 with TRBJ1-2; the D gene is possibly TRBD1 (6 bases). The CDR3 totals 15 residues. CDR1 is SGHTS, CDR2 YDEGEE, per germline. V dropped 4 bases and J dropped 6 bases, with 19 bases sitting between them. The CDR3 DNA reads as TGTGCCAGCAGCCGGGTTAGCCTGGGGGCGGATGGCTACACCTTC. It encodes CASSRVSLGADGYTF.

J is TRBJ1-1 and V is TRBV6-5, with a possible D match to TRBD1 (5 bases). CDR1 MNHEY and CDR2 SVGAGI come from the germline V gene. The CDR3 spans 13 residues. V lost 8 bases, J lost 1 base, and 11 bases lay in between. CDR3 loop: CASGGISNTEAFF. The CDR3 nucleotides read TGTGCCAGCGGGGGGATATCGAACACTGAAGCTTTCTTT.

V gene TRBV11-2 combines with J gene TRBJ2-3; a weak D match, TRBD2 (7 bases). The CDR3 extends over 19 amino acids. V lost 1 base and J 2 bases, leaving 22 bases between the germline ends. The V gene's germline CDR1 is SGHAT and CDR2 FQNNGV. For the CDR3, the DNA is TGTGCCAGCAGCTTAGCCACGTTTACTGGCGGGGGCCTCACAGATACGCAGTATTTT. Translation: CASSLATFTGGGLTDTQYF.

The chain is built from TRBV2 and TRBJ1-2, with D perhaps matching TRBD1 (5 bases). Trimming removed 9 bases at V and 8 bases at J, with 22 bases between. The V gene's germline CDR1 is SNHLY and CDR2 FYNNEI. The CDR3 contains 14 residues. The DNA for the CDR3 is TGTGCCAGTATCCCGTATGGGGGACTTCAGGGCTACACCTTC. This encodes CASIPYGGLQGYTF.

A single count supports this clonotype. The V gene is TRBV11-2, the J gene TRBJ2-5; a possible D gene is TRBD2 (6 bases). Germline V gene lookup returns CDR1 SGHAT and CDR2 FQNNGV. V was trimmed by 3 bases and J by 7 bases, leaving 12 bases between them. The CDR3 loop spans 13 amino acids. CDR3 sequence (DNA): TGTGCCAGCAGCTTCTCAGACGGGGGGACCCAGTACTTC. It encodes CASSFSDGGTQYF.

This rearrangement joins TRBV6-6 to TRBJ2-7; D remains unclear. The germline CDR1 and CDR2 sequences are MNHNY and SVGAGI (reference sequence). CDR3 length: 14 amino acids. V dropped 6 bases and J dropped 3 bases, with 15 bases sitting between them. CDR3 in amino acids: CASRPRTAVYEQYF. The CDR3 nucleotides are TGTGCCAGCAGACCCAGGACGGCCGTCTACGAGCAGTACTTC.